These 23 T cell receptor beta chains were all obtained from the same sample, sequenced in a study of cytomegalovirus exposure and HLA in healthy donors. Researchers ran the PCR with 60 Vbeta and 13 Jbeta primers. Only in-frame clones appear in the TCRdb table, and some are missing; sequencing was by immunoSEQ multiplex PCR. The sample contains 150,000 to 200,000 clones, 85% to 90% of which appear only once. The specimen was PBMCs. All receptors come from a young woman in good health and CMV-seronegative.

The rearrangement joins TRBV25-1 to TRBJ2-1; no reliable D call. Germline CDR1 is MGHDK and CDR2 is SYGVNS. This CDR3 comprises 13 residues. V was pared by 4 bases and J by 3 bases, with 7 bases between. CDR3 sequence: CASSGIVYNEQFF. Here the CDR3 DNA reads TGTGCCAGCAGTGGTATAGTCTACAATGAGCAGTTCTTC.

This clone was recorded once. The chain links TRBV30 to TRBJ2-1, with D possibly matching TRBD2 (5 bases). The CDR3 consists of 14 residues. The germline CDR1 and CDR2 sequences are GTSNPN and SVGIG (reference sequence). V was cut by 2 bases and J by 4 bases, with 12 bases left in between. The CDR3 DNA sequence: TGTGCCTGGAGTACGGGTGGACTTTACAATGAGCAGTTCTTC. Its translation is CAWSTGGLYNEQFF.

V and J are TRBV30 and TRBJ1-5, with D hard to call. CDR1 and CDR2 (germline): GTSNPN, SVGIG (reference sequence). Trimming removed 2 bases from V and 3 bases from J, with 5 bases in between. The CDR3 runs 12 residues. In DNA form, the CDR3 reads TGTGCCTGGAGTCTTTACAATCAGCCCCAGCATTTT. Its translation is CAWSLYNQPQHF.

The CDR3 sequence: CASSMTGDVSPLHF. CDR3 DNA: TGTGCCAGCAGTATGACAGGGGATGTTTCACCCCTCCACTTT. The V gene is TRBV27, the J gene TRBJ1-6; TRBD1 agrees at 8 bases. Germline-derived CDR1 and CDR2 are MNHEY and SMNVEV (reference sequence). J gave up 9 bases and V 5 bases, and 6 bases lay outside the gene matches. This CDR3 has 14 amino acids.

In nucleotides, the CDR3 is TGTGCCAGCAGCCAACAGAGGGAAAACTATGGCTACACCTTC. Its protein product is CASSQQRENYGYTF. V gene TRBV6-5 combines with J gene TRBJ1-2; no definite D call. The length of the CDR3 is 14 residues. CDR1 is MNHEY and CDR2 is SVGAGI in the germline V gene. V was clipped by 6 bases and J by 2 bases, with 13 bases between them.

The CDR3, as DNA: TGTGCCAGCAGTCAAGGACTAGCGGGGACCCAAGAGACCCAGTACTTC. It specifies CASSQGLAGTQETQYF. The chain has TRBV9 and TRBJ2-5; 12 bases fit TRBD2. Germline V gene lookup returns CDR1 SGDLS and CDR2 YYNGEE. This CDR3 spans 16 amino acids. The J segment lost 1 base and the V segment lost 5 bases, leaving 6 bases of the junction unmatched.

V and J are TRBV4-2 and TRBJ2-5, with 9 nucleotides matching TRBD1. Germline V lookup: CDR1 LGHNA, CDR2 YNFKEQ. The CDR3 consists of 15 residues. After removal of 0 bases from V and 4 bases from J, the junction contained 3 bases not matched to a gene. The CDR3 DNA sequence: TGTGCCAGCAGCCAAGATTTGGACAGGGGAGAGACCCAGTACTTC. It translates to CASSQDLDRGETQYF.

In this sample, this clone turned up once. The chain has TRBV5-4 and TRBJ2-5; D is ambiguous. V shed 4 bases and J shed 0 bases, with 10 bases lying between them. The CDR3 length is 14 residues. CDR1 and CDR2 from the germline V gene are SGHNT and YYREEE (reference sequence). In DNA, the CDR3 is TGTGCCAGCAGCATGAGCGTGTACCAAGAGACCCAGTACTTC. Translation: CASSMSVYQETQYF.

The CDR3 DNA follows: TGTGCCAGCAGCCCCCCCGGTCCCGGGGCCAACGTCCTGACTTTC. Protein sequence: CASSPPGPGANVLTF. V gene TRBV7-2 combines with J gene TRBJ2-6; D remains ambiguous. Trimming removed 5 bases at V and 4 bases at J, with 12 bases between. The CDR3 is 15 amino acids. The V gene's germline CDR1 is SGHTA and CDR2 FQGNSA.

In its sample, this clone was seen a few times. The V gene is TRBV6-5, the J gene TRBJ2-7; possibly TRBD2 for D (5 bases). The CDR3 loop spans 14 amino acids. V lost 0 bases and J 3 bases, leaving 9 bases between the germline ends. Germline-derived CDR1 and CDR2 are MNHEY and SVGAGI. This CDR3 reads CASSYSRGHYEQYF. The CDR3 bases are TGTGCCAGCAGTTACTCCCGAGGGCACTACGAGCAGTACTTC.

V is TRBV5-1 and J is TRBJ2-7; D remains ambiguous. Trimming shortened V by 4 bases and J by 2 bases, and 10 bases separated the two germline ends. The germline V gene encodes CDR1 SGHRS and CDR2 YFSETQ. The CDR3 extends over 13 amino acids. In DNA form, the CDR3 reads TGCGCCAGCAGCCCAACATCGACCTACGAGCAGTACTTC. Its translation is CASSPTSTYEQYF.

The gene calls are TRBV6-6 and TRBJ2-7; D uncertain. The CDR3 has 13 amino acids. The germline CDR1 and CDR2 sequences are MNHNY and SVGAGI (reference sequence). V shed 8 bases and J shed 0 bases, with 11 bases lying between them. The CDR3 region is CASSPFSSYEQYF. The CDR3 nucleotides are TGTGCCAGCTCCCCCTTTTCCTCCTACGAGCAGTACTTC.

The J gene is TRBJ1-3, the V gene TRBV7-9; perhaps TRBD1 as D (5 bases). The germline V gene has CDR1 SEHNR and CDR2 FQNEAQ (reference sequence). The CDR3 loop spans 16 amino acids. Trimming took off 5 bases at V and 0 bases at J, with 14 bases between the two ends. This CDR3 is CASSTTTALSGNTIYF. The CDR3 nucleotides are TGTGCCAGCAGCACGACGACAGCGCTCTCTGGAAACACCATATATTTT.

The chain recombines TRBV6-1 with TRBJ1-1; no firm D call. Germline V gives CDR1 MNHNS, CDR2 SASEGT. V dropped 2 bases and J dropped 1 base, with 11 bases sitting between them. This CDR3 has 15 residues. The CDR3 spells CASSEWAQTNTEAFF. The CDR3 bases are TGTGCCAGCAGTGAATGGGCCCAGACGAACACTGAAGCTTTCTTT.

This chain uses TRBV9 with TRBJ2-1; D not certain. With 0 bases removed from V and 4 bases from J, the gap between germline ends came to 5 bases. The CDR3 is 13 residues long. Germline V gives CDR1 SGDLS, CDR2 YYNGEE. For the CDR3, the DNA is TGTGCCAGCAGCGTAGGTCATTACAATGAGCAGTTCTTC. Amino acids: CASSVGHYNEQFF.

The chain employs TRBV5-1 and TRBJ1-2; the match to TRBD1 covers 7 bases. The CDR3 extends over 14 amino acids. Germline lookup yields CDR1 SGHRS and CDR2 YFSETQ. Trimming at V came to 4 bases and at J to 2 bases, leaving 5 bases not matched to a gene. The CDR3 is CASSQGQLNYGYTF. Written as DNA, the CDR3 is TGCGCCAGCAGCCAGGGACAGCTCAACTATGGCTACACCTTC. The full variable domain, rest sourced from reference TRBV5-1 and TRBJ1-2, is KAGVTQTPRYLIKTRGQQVTLSCSPISGHRSVSWYQQTPGQGLQFLFEYFSETQRNKGNFPGRFSGRQFSNSRSEMNVSTLELGDSALYLCASSQGQLNYGYTFGSGTRLTVV.

This chain connects TRBV6-5 to TRBJ2-7; 7 nucleotides agree with TRBD1. This CDR3 has 15 amino acids. Germline CDR1 MNHEY, CDR2 SVGAGI. Losses at the gene ends were 5 bases for V and 0 bases for J; bases not matched to a gene: 7. CDR3 sequence (DNA): TGTGCCAGCAGTCCAAGGGACAGTTACTCCTACGAGCAGTACTTC. This sequence encodes CASSPRDSYSYEQYF.

J is TRBJ1-2 and V is TRBV4-1; no definite D call. CDR1 is MGHRA and CDR2 is YSYEKL in the germline V gene. With 2 bases removed from V and 5 bases from J, the gap between germline ends came to 6 bases. This CDR3 is built from 12 residues. CDR3 amino acids: CASSQPSYGYTF. CDR3 bases: TGCGCCAGCAGCCAACCCTCTTATGGCTACACCTTC.

This clone was seen more than once but under ten times. The genes are TRBV27 and TRBJ2-7; maybe TRBD1 (6 bases). CDR1 is MNHEY and CDR2 is SMNVEV in the germline V gene (reference sequence). The CDR3 has 14 amino acids. Between the trimmed V and J ends, which lost 5 bases and 0 bases, there was a span of 11 bases. DNA for the CDR3: TGTGCCAGCAGTCCCGGACAGTTCTCCTACGAGCAGTACTTC. Translation: CASSPGQFSYEQYF.

This chain connects TRBV19 to TRBJ1-1; D gene ambiguous. Trimming took 9 bases from V and 0 from J, leaving 11 bases between them. This CDR3 region has 13 residues. In germline, CDR1 is LNHDA, CDR2 SQIVND (reference sequence). CDR3 DNA sequence: TGTGCCAGCAATCAGGTTCTGAACACTGAAGCTTTCTTT. Translating it yields CASNQVLNTEAFF.

CDR3 sequence: CASSFRDRGQPQHF. CDR3 sequence (DNA): TGTGCCAGCAGTTTCCGGGACAGGGGTCAGCCCCAGCATTTT. This sequence joins TRBV6-6 and TRBJ1-5; 10 bases agree with TRBD1. The length of the CDR3 is 14 residues. Per the germline V gene, CDR1 is MNHNY and CDR2 is SVGAGI (reference sequence). With 4 bases clipped from V and 6 bases from J, the junction kept 3 bases outside the gene matches.

J is TRBJ2-7 and V is TRBV6-1; perhaps TRBD2 as D (5 bases). Germline CDR1 MNHNS, CDR2 SASEGT. The CDR3 consists of 13 residues. V was shortened by 8 bases and J by 3 bases, with 14 bases between the two germline ends. CDR3 DNA: TGTGCCAGCGGGTTCGGGGAGATCTACGAGCAGTACTTC. Encoded protein: CASGFGEIYEQYF.

The gene calls are TRBV19 and TRBJ1-1; D is possibly TRBD1 (6 bases). Between the trimmed V and J ends, which lost 1 base and 1 base, there was a span of 10 bases. The CDR3 contains 15 residues. In germline, CDR1 is LNHDA, CDR2 SQIVND (reference sequence). This chain's CDR3 is CASSIGTGKNTEAFF. The CDR3 region has the DNA TGTGCCAGTAGTATAGGAACAGGGAAGAACACTGAAGCTTTCTTT.